One and the same sample provided the 26 T cell receptor beta chains below, sequenced in a study of blood T cell repertoires in COVID-19 (dated by TCRdb to about 2020). Libraries were built with the immunoSEQ multiplex PCR assay. Entries here come from immuneACCESS through TCRdb and include only in-frame sequences with V and J called. Some clones fail to appear in such tables; in the studies checked, an unresolved V gene covers under half of the shortfall, and the cause of the remainder is unknown. The sample table lists around 100,000 clones, less than 85% of them with a count of one. The ten largest clones capture 20% to 25% of the sample. Sequenced: peripheral blood. The receptors were sampled from a man in his 70s with active or convalescent COVID-19.

The chain carries TRBV5-1 and TRBJ2-1; D not certain. Germline CDR1 and CDR2: SGHRS and YFSETQ. This CDR3 is built from 13 residues. V was cut by 2 bases and J by 6 bases, with 9 bases left in between. CDR3 DNA: TGCGCCAGCAGCTTTGGCACAGTCAATGAGCAGTTCTTC. It is translated as CASSFGTVNEQFF.

The V and J genes are TRBV30 and TRBJ1-4; D is perhaps TRBD1 (5 bases). CDR1 GTSNPN and CDR2 SVGIG come from the germline V gene (reference sequence). Trimming removed 1 base at V and 5 bases at J, with 11 bases between. CDR3 size: 14 residues. The CDR3 DNA follows: TGTGCCTGGAGTGCCGACAGCCTCAATGAAAAACTGTTTTTT. Its protein is CAWSADSLNEKLFF.

This sequence joins TRBV19 and TRBJ2-3, with a tentative D call TRBD2 (6 bases). Germline values: CDR1 LNHDA, CDR2 SQIVND (reference sequence). With 3 bases removed from V and 5 bases from J, the gap between germline ends came to 15 bases. The CDR3 consists of 15 residues. CDR3 amino acids: CASSIGGARGDTQYF. The CDR3 bases are TGTGCCAGTAGTATTGGAGGGGCCCGGGGAGATACGCAGTATTTT.

The gene calls are TRBV5-1 and TRBJ2-3; 7 nucleotides match TRBD1. The V segment lost 4 bases and the J segment 4 bases; nucleotides outside the gene matches: 12. Germline CDR1 and CDR2: SGHRS and YFSETQ. CDR3 length: 16 amino acids. DNA of the CDR3: TGCGCCAGCAGCACCAGGACAGGACTTGGGTCAGATACGCAGTATTTT. This codes for CASSTRTGLGSDTQYF. Drawing the rest from reference TRBV5-1 and TRBJ2-3, the complete variable domain is KAGVTQTPRYLIKTRGQQVTLSCSPISGHRSVSWYQQTPGQGLQFLFEYFSETQRNKGNFPGRFSGRQFSNSRSEMNVSTLELGDSALYLCASSTRTGLGSDTQYFGPGTRLTVL.

The chain uses TRBV12-1 and TRBJ1-5; the table's D call, TRBD1, was not checked against the DNA. TRBV12-1 represents a pseudogene. The CDR3 is 17 residues long. CDR3 in amino acids: CASSFGTGDTSNQPQHF. CDR3 DNA: TGTGCCAGCAGCTTCGGGACAGGGGATACAAGCAATCAGCCCCAGCATTTT.

The genes are TRBV23-1 and TRBJ2-7, with D possibly TRBD2 on 5 matching bases. TRBV23-1 is filed as an ORF, its function uncertain. Trimming left V 8 bases short and J 11 bases short, with 22 bases between. This CDR3 contains 13 residues. CDR3 sequence reads: CASGDYEGGGKYF. As DNA, the CDR3 is TGCGCCAGCGGTGACTACGAAGGTGGAGGTAAGTACTTC.

Concerning this clone: Within the sample, other DNA sequences also encode this same CDR3. This chain joins TRBV2 and TRBJ1-5; the D gene is possibly TRBD1 (6 bases). V gave up 3 bases and J gave up 6 bases, with 9 bases separating them. Germline CDR1 is SNHLY and CDR2 is FYNNEI. The CDR3 sequence is 13 residues long. CDR3 sequence reads: CASSDRGGQPQHF. The DNA of the CDR3 is TGTGCCAGCAGTGACAGGGGCGGTCAGCCCCAGCATTTT.

This chain uses TRBV19 with TRBJ2-1; D is possibly TRBD2 (6 bases). Germline values: CDR1 LNHDA, CDR2 SQIVND (reference sequence). V lost 5 bases and J lost 6, with 23 bases in between. This CDR3 contains 17 residues. For the CDR3, the DNA is TGTGCCAGTAGTGAAAAAGGCGGGGCAGGGAGAGCCAATGAGCAGTTCTTC. Its translation is CASSEKGGAGRANEQFF.

The CDR3 loop reads CATSDYESDEQFF. The CDR3 DNA is TGTGCCACCAGTGATTACGAGAGCGATGAGCAGTTCTTC. The V call is TRBV24-1, the J call TRBJ2-1; no clear D gene. V lost 2 bases and J lost 8, with 9 bases in between. CDR1 KGHDR and CDR2 SFDVKD come from the germline V gene. The CDR3 is 13 amino acids.

This clone was seen once. The rearrangement uses TRBV3-1 (or the pseudogene TRBV3-2) and TRBJ1-3; TRBD1 agrees at 8 bases. The ends lost 5 bases at V and 8 bases at J; junction bases unmatched: 8. The CDR3 totals 14 residues. Germline-derived CDR1 and CDR2 are LGHDT and YNNKEL (reference sequence). The CDR3 bases are TGTGCCAGCAGCAGACCAGGGGGCTATCACACCATATATTTT. Translated: CASSRPGGYHTIYF.

This chain uses TRBV5-1 with TRBJ2-6; the match to TRBD2 covers 8 bases. The CDR3 contains 16 residues. From germline, CDR1 is SGHRS and CDR2 YFSETQ. V trimming: 0 bases; J trimming: 4 bases; junction bases outside the gene matches: 3. CDR3 protein: CASSLGAGAGANVLTF. CDR3 nucleotide sequence: TGCGCCAGCAGCTTGGGAGCGGGGGCCGGGGCCAACGTCCTGACTTTC.

In DNA form, the CDR3 reads TGTGCCAGCACCCGGGACTTAAATGAAAAACTGTTTTTT. Protein sequence: CASTRDLNEKLFF. This chain connects TRBV2 to TRBJ1-4, with a possible D match to TRBD1 (5 bases). Trimming left V 7 bases short and J 5 bases short, with 11 bases between. Germline assignment: CDR1 SNHLY and CDR2 FYNNEI. There are 13 residues in the CDR3.

The J gene is TRBJ2-6, the V gene TRBV6-5, with TRBD2 as a possible D gene (5 bases). Trimming left V 7 bases short and J 3 bases short, with 13 bases between. Germline V gene data show CDR1 as MNHEY and CDR2 as SVGAGI. The CDR3 sequence is 15 residues long. The CDR3 DNA reads as TGTGCCAGCACCAAAAACCGGGGTGGGGCCAACGTCCTGACTTTC. Translation: CASTKNRGGANVLTF.

This clone was seen more than once but under ten times. V is TRBV30 and J is TRBJ1-2, with 7 bases fitting TRBD1. Looked up from germline, CDR1 is GTSNPN and CDR2 is SVGIG (reference sequence). Germline trimming cut 3 bases from V and 7 bases from J; bases unmatched to any gene: 8. This CDR3 contains 13 residues. The CDR3 is CAWSLQGKVGYTF. The CDR3 DNA sequence: TGTGCCTGGAGCCTACAGGGGAAGGTTGGCTACACCTTC.

The rearrangement links TRBV7-3 to TRBJ2-3; the D is unclear. The CDR3 has 15 residues. V shed 2 bases and J shed 2 bases, with 11 bases lying between them. Germline assignment: CDR1 SGHTA and CDR2 FQGTGA. The CDR3: CASSLGHSNTDTQYF. The CDR3 nucleotides are TGTGCCAGCAGCTTAGGTCACAGTAACACAGATACGCAGTATTTT.

This rearrangement joins TRBV7-3 to TRBJ1-2, with 8 bases aligning to TRBD1. From germline, CDR1 is SGHTA and CDR2 FQGTGA. CDR3 length: 13 amino acids. The junction had 5 bases not matched to a gene; V was cut back by 4 bases and J by 7 bases. The CDR3 bases are TGTGCCAGCAGCTCCGACAGGGGCGCTGGCTACACCTTC. It yields the protein CASSSDRGAGYTF.

In this sample, this clone turned up many times. The gene calls are TRBV5-4 and TRBJ2-2, with 9 bases lining up with TRBD1. Germline CDR1 reads SGHNT; CDR2 reads YYREEE (reference sequence). The CDR3 runs to 15 residues. V lost 1 base to trimming and J lost 4 bases; unmatched junction nucleotides: 2. CDR3: CASSLRQGGTGELFF. The CDR3 bases are TGTGCCAGCAGCTTGCGACAGGGGGGCACCGGGGAGCTGTTTTTT.

The rearrangement links TRBV6-1 to TRBJ1-2, with 10 positions matching TRBD1. Germline V gene sequence: CDR1 MNHNS, CDR2 SASEGT. V was pared by 2 bases and J by 3 bases, with 9 bases of the junction left unmatched. The CDR3 runs 17 residues. This chain's CDR3 is CASSELGTGAHYYGYTF. In nucleotides, the CDR3 is TGTGCCAGCAGTGAACTCGGGACAGGGGCGCATTACTATGGCTACACCTTC.

This sequence joins TRBV3-1 (or the pseudogene TRBV3-2) and TRBJ1-1, with TRBD1 identical over 7 bases. Trimming took 4 bases from V and 0 from J; bases not matched to a gene: 2. Germline V gene sequence: CDR1 LGHDT, CDR2 YNNKEL (reference sequence). This CDR3 is built from 14 residues. The CDR3 region is CASSPGQMNTEAFF. For the CDR3, the DNA is TGTGCCAGCAGCCCGGGACAGATGAACACTGAAGCTTTCTTT.

The rearrangement uses TRBV5-1 and TRBJ2-5; perhaps TRBD2 as D (6 bases). Germline loops: CDR1 SGHRS, CDR2 YFSETQ. The CDR3 loop spans 15 amino acids. V was shortened by 6 bases and J by 5 bases, with 20 bases between the two germline ends. In DNA form, the CDR3 reads TGCGCCAGCACCTCCAGACCCGGAGGGCAGGAGACCCAGTACTTC. This translates into CASTSRPGGQETQYF.

The chain is built from TRBV5-4 and TRBJ2-3; TRBD2 agrees at 7 bases. The CDR3 extends over 15 amino acids. The ends lost 5 bases at V and 2 bases at J; junction bases unmatched: 8. Germline CDR1 reads SGHNT; CDR2 reads YYREEE (reference sequence). The CDR3 coding sequence is TGTGCCAGCAGTTCTAGCGGAGCCAACACAGATACGCAGTATTTT. The encoded protein is CASSSSGANTDTQYF.

The V call is TRBV18, the J call TRBJ1-3, with TRBD1 identical over 8 bases. Germline CDR1 is KGHSH and CDR2 is LQKENI. This CDR3 spans 22 amino acids. V lost 4 bases, J lost 0 bases, and 23 bases stayed unmatched. This CDR3 reads CASSQYDRGGKRIASSGNTIYF. Here the CDR3 DNA reads TGTGCCAGCTCACAATACGACAGGGGAGGGAAGAGGATAGCCAGCTCTGGAAACACCATATATTTT. The variable domain in full, with the rest retrieved from reference TRBV18 and TRBJ1-3, is NAGVMQNPRHLVRRRGQEARLRCSPMKGHSHVYWYRQLPEEGLKFMVYLQKENIIDESGMPKERFSAEFPKEGPSILRIQQVVRGDSAAYFCASSQYDRGGKRIASSGNTIYFGEGSWLTVV.

This clone showed up many times. This chain connects TRBV19 to TRBJ2-7, with D possibly being TRBD2 (6 bases). Trimming left V 1 base short and J 6 bases short, with 13 bases between. Germline-derived CDR1 and CDR2 are LNHDA and SQIVND (reference sequence). CDR3 size: 14 residues. This CDR3 reads CASSIGGKVGEQYF. In nucleotides, the CDR3 is TGTGCCAGTAGTATAGGCGGGAAGGTCGGCGAGCAGTACTTC.

V and J are TRBV10-3 and TRBJ2-1; 8 nucleotides align to TRBD1. The CDR3 is 15 amino acids. Germline CDR1 is ENHRY and CDR2 is SYGVKD. V trimming: 10 bases; J trimming: 0 bases; junction bases outside the gene matches: 8. This CDR3 reads CASHDRGNSYNEQFF. CDR3 coding DNA: TGTGCCAGTCACGACAGGGGAAACTCCTACAATGAGCAGTTCTTC.

The rearrangement uses TRBV5-1 and TRBJ2-1; TRBD2 matches at 11 bases. This CDR3 contains 14 residues. Germline trimming cut 1 base from V and 9 bases from J; bases unmatched to any gene: 3. Per germline, CDR1 SGHRS and CDR2 YFSETQ. Written as DNA, the CDR3 is TGCGCCAGCAGCTTGACTAGCGGGAGTACTGAGCAGTTCTTC. This sequence encodes CASSLTSGSTEQFF.

This clone was picked up one time. V is TRBV2 and J is TRBJ2-2; 9 bases fit TRBD1. The CDR3 has 15 residues. The trim removed 10 bases at V and 4 bases at J, leaving 10 bases unmatched. Germline-derived CDR1 and CDR2 are SNHLY and FYNNEI. The CDR3 region has the DNA TGTGCCACCGCTGTAGACAGGGGGTCCACCGGGGAGCTGTTTTTT. The encoded protein is CATAVDRGSTGELFF.